The 23 T cell receptor beta chains in this list originate from one sample, sequenced in a study of blood T cell repertoires in COVID-19. Sequenced by immunoSEQ multiplex PCR; TCRdb stores in-frame clones only, minus some. The data show more than 250,000 clones, with around 87% seen just once and approximately 5% held by the top ten. Material: PBMCs or T cells enriched from blood (not recorded which). The receptors here all came from a woman aged 25 to 39 who had recovered from COVID-19.

For this clone: This sample includes further DNA sequences coding for the same CDR3. The V gene is TRBV19, the J gene TRBJ2-7; TRBD1 matches at 7 bases. CDR3 size: 15 residues. J gave up 0 bases and V 6 bases, and 8 bases lay outside the gene matches. Germline values: CDR1 LNHDA, CDR2 SQIVND (reference sequence). CDR3 protein: CASSSTRDSSYEQYF. In DNA, the CDR3 is TGTGCCAGTAGCTCGACCCGGGACAGCTCCTACGAGCAGTACTTC.

This chain links TRBV15 with TRBJ2-2; unclear D gene. Germline V gene lookup returns CDR1 LNHNV and CDR2 YYDKDF (reference sequence). Trimming pared 1 base from V and 6 bases from J, leaving 9 bases between. This CDR3 is built from 14 residues. The CDR3 DNA follows: TGTGCCACCAGCAGAGTTTCCGGTGCCGGGGAGCTGTTTTTT. Its protein product is CATSRVSGAGELFF.

The chain uses TRBV5-1 and TRBJ1-4, with unresolved D. CDR1 SGHRS and CDR2 YFSETQ come from the germline V gene. The CDR3 is 15 residues long. V dropped 1 base and J dropped 0 bases, with 7 bases sitting between them. The CDR3 sequence: CASSLPGTTNEKLFF. The CDR3 nucleotides are TGCGCCAGCAGCTTGCCGGGAACAACTAATGAAAAACTGTTTTTT.

V is TRBV27 and J is TRBJ2-7; D is possibly TRBD1 (5 bases). V was cut by 0 bases and J by 0 bases, with 15 bases left in between. Germline CDR1 reads MNHEY; CDR2 reads SMNVEV (reference sequence). The CDR3 loop spans 17 amino acids. The CDR3 coding sequence is TGTGCCAGCAGTTTATCGATCGGTGACAGTAGCTCCTACGAGCAGTACTTC. Amino acid sequence: CASSLSIGDSSSYEQYF.

J is TRBJ1-2 and V is TRBV18; TRBD1 agrees at 8 bases. The CDR3 runs to 16 residues. Per the germline V gene, CDR1 is KGHSH and CDR2 is LQKENI. Trimming took 3 bases from V and 4 from J; bases not matched to a gene: 10. As DNA, the CDR3 is TGTGCCAGCTCACCTCCCAGGGGGCGAGTTCCCTATGGCTACACCTTC. Amino acids: CASSPPRGRVPYGYTF.

The chain joins TRBV11-3 to TRBJ1-2; no firm D call. V shed 1 base and J shed 4 bases, with 7 bases lying between them. Germline loops: CDR1 SGHNT, CDR2 YENEEA. This CDR3 is 13 amino acids long. Here the CDR3 DNA reads TGTGCCAGCAGCTTAGTGGCCCTCTATGGCTACACCTTC. Translating gives CASSLVALYGYTF.

This chain uses TRBV4-2 with TRBJ2-3; D is possibly TRBD2 (7 bases). The CDR3 covers 16 residues. The V and J ends lost 0 bases and 4 bases respectively, with 14 bases between them. Germline V gives CDR1 LGHNA, CDR2 YNFKEQ. The chain's CDR3 is CASSQDSGGGADTQYF. The CDR3, as DNA: TGTGCCAGCAGCCAAGATTCGGGGGGCGGCGCAGATACGCAGTATTTT.

The CDR3 coding sequence is TGTGCCAGCAGTTTAGGAGTTAGTCCGCGCCACGAGCAGTACTTC. Amino acids: CASSLGVSPRHEQYF. The rearrangement links TRBV27 to TRBJ2-7; D is undetermined. The V gene lost 2 bases and the J gene lost 5 bases, with 16 bases spanning the gap. The CDR3 has 15 amino acids. The V gene's germline CDR1 is MNHEY and CDR2 SMNVEV (reference sequence).

The CDR3 loop is CASSLRAGGSDGYTF. The CDR3 DNA is TGTGCCAGCAGCTTACGGGCAGGGGGCAGTGATGGCTACACCTTC. V is TRBV7-2 and J is TRBJ1-2; 8 bases are a match to TRBD1. Looked up from germline, CDR1 is SGHTA and CDR2 is FQGNSA. The length of the CDR3 is 15 residues. After removal of 2 bases from V and 6 bases from J, the junction contained 8 bases not matched to a gene.

This clone was found a few times. CDR3 sequence (DNA): TGTGCCAGCAGTCACAACCCCCCGACAGCCCCTAATTCACCCCTCCACTTT. It yields the protein CASSHNPPTAPNSPLHF. This chain joins TRBV6-6 and TRBJ1-6; D perhaps matches TRBD1 (5 bases). CDR3 size: 17 residues. Trimming stripped 5 bases from V and 6 bases from J, with 20 bases between. CDR1 MNHNY and CDR2 SVGAGI come from the germline V gene (reference sequence).

The chain links TRBV11-2 to TRBJ2-2; a possible D gene is TRBD2 (6 bases). CDR3 size: 16 residues. Germline V lookup: CDR1 SGHAT, CDR2 FQNNGV. V was cut by 5 bases and J by 6 bases, with 19 bases left in between. The CDR3 loop is CASSRTGRGMAGELFF. The CDR3 nucleotides read TGTGCCAGCAGCCGCACGGGTCGGGGGATGGCCGGGGAGCTGTTTTTT.

V gene TRBV19 combines with J gene TRBJ1-5; D perhaps matches TRBD1 (6 bases). Trimming removed 3 bases from V and 7 bases from J, with 16 bases in between. Germline lookup yields CDR1 LNHDA and CDR2 SQIVND (reference sequence). This CDR3 region has 15 residues. CDR3 sequence reads: CASSMGGGAAQPQHF. The CDR3 region has the DNA TGTGCCAGTAGTATGGGCGGGGGGGCGGCACAGCCCCAGCATTTT. Looking up the rest from reference TRBV19 and TRBJ1-5 gives the full variable domain: DGGITQSPKYLFRKEGQNVTLSCEQNLNHDAMYWYRQDPGQGLRLIYYSQIVNDFQKGDIAEGYSVSREKKESFPLTVTSAQKNPTAFYLCASSMGGGAAQPQHFGDGTRLSIL.

The genes are TRBV6-2 or TRBV6-3 and TRBJ2-7; 8 positions match TRBD2. The germline V gene encodes CDR1 MNHEY and CDR2 SVGEGT. The V gene end was trimmed by 5 bases and the J gene end by 7 bases; junction bases not matched to a gene: 7. The CDR3 contains 13 residues. CDR3 in DNA: TGTGCCAGCAGTCAGGGACTAGTGCGGGAGCAGTACTTC. Its translation: CASSQGLVREQYF.

The V call is TRBV5-1, the J call TRBJ1-1; 7 bases line up with TRBD1. CDR3 length: 15 residues. Germline V gene sequence: CDR1 SGHRS, CDR2 YFSETQ. V was pared by 2 bases and J by 4 bases, with 8 bases of the junction left unmatched. The CDR3 sequence: CASSLQQGSSTEAFF. The CDR3 nucleotides are TGCGCCAGCAGCTTACAACAGGGGTCTAGCACTGAAGCTTTCTTT.

This clone was observed once. The genes are TRBV6-5 and TRBJ2-7, with 9 bases lining up with TRBD2. The germline gives CDR1 MNHEY, CDR2 SVGAGI. The CDR3 is 16 amino acids. J was trimmed by 0 bases and V by 0 bases; bases with no gene match: 3. CDR3 in amino acids: CASSYSAGGPSYEQYF. The CDR3 DNA follows: TGTGCCAGCAGTTACTCCGCGGGGGGGCCCTCCTACGAGCAGTACTTC.

This rearrangement joins TRBV28 to TRBJ1-5; tentatively, D is TRBD1 (5 bases). The CDR3 consists of 14 residues. V lost 5 bases, J lost 7 bases, and 15 bases lay in between. CDR1 MDHEN and CDR2 SYDVKM come from the germline V gene. The CDR3 coding sequence is TGTGCCAGCAGTGAGCGAGGGAGGGGCCAGCCCCAGCATTTT. Translating it yields CASSERGRGQPQHF. Filled out from reference TRBV28 and TRBJ1-5, the complete variable domain reads DVKVTQSSRYLVKRTGEKVFLECVQDMDHENMFWYRQDPGLGLRLIYFSYDVKMKEKGDIPEGYSVSREKKERFSLILESASTNQTSMYLCASSERGRGQPQHFGDGTRLSIL.

This chain links TRBV5-6 with TRBJ1-4, with a possible D match to TRBD1 (5 bases). Germline V lookup: CDR1 SGHDT, CDR2 YYEEEE. The CDR3 covers 17 residues. Trimming took 3 bases from V and 0 from J, leaving 15 bases between them. Written as DNA, the CDR3 is TGTGCCAGCAGCTCGAAGACAGCCAGAGCAACTAATGAAAAACTGTTTTTT. Residues: CASSSKTARATNEKLFF. Together with reference TRBV5-6 and TRBJ1-4, the CDR3 gives the full variable domain: DAGVTQSPTHLIKTRGQQVTLRCSPKSGHDTVSWYQQALGQGPQFIFQYYEEEERQRGNFPDRFSGHQFPNYSSELNVNALLLGDSALYLCASSSKTARATNEKLFFGSGTQLSVL.

The chain has TRBV28 and TRBJ2-5; D is uncertain. The germline gives CDR1 MDHEN, CDR2 SYDVKM. The V and J ends lost 3 bases and 2 bases respectively, with 10 bases between them. There are 14 residues in the CDR3. CDR3 nucleotides: TGTGCCAGCAGTTTCGACTGGCAGCAAGAGACCCAGTACTTC. Translation: CASSFDWQQETQYF.

V gene TRBV5-1 combines with J gene TRBJ1-1, with unresolved D. Between the trimmed V and J ends, which lost 6 bases and 2 bases, there was a span of 14 bases. Germline V gene lookup returns CDR1 SGHRS and CDR2 YFSETQ. This CDR3 region has 14 residues. Written as DNA, the CDR3 is TGCGCCAGCACCCCGGAGGCGGCCAACACTGAAGCTTTCTTT. Its protein product is CASTPEAANTEAFF.

The V gene is TRBV9, the J gene TRBJ1-1, with D possibly being TRBD1 (5 bases). The V end was cut by 0 bases, the J end by 2 bases, with 17 bases between. CDR1 and CDR2 (germline): SGDLS, YYNGEE. This CDR3 region has 17 residues. The CDR3 nucleotides read TGTGCCAGCAGCGTAGCTATAGAAGGGACTTTAAACACTGAAGCTTTCTTT. It translates to CASSVAIEGTLNTEAFF.

The genes are TRBV7-8 and TRBJ1-6; D ambiguous. The V gene lost 1 base and the J gene lost 7 bases, with 8 bases spanning the gap. This CDR3 has 14 amino acids. Germline CDR1 is SGHVS and CDR2 is FQNEAQ. The CDR3 reads CASSLVVGNSPLHF. CDR3 nucleotides: TGTGCCAGCAGCTTAGTGGTCGGGAATTCACCCCTCCACTTT.

CDR3 region: CSVEPRGTRDQETQYF. DNA for the CDR3: TGCAGCGTTGAACCCCGGGGGACCCGGGACCAAGAGACCCAGTACTTC. The chain recombines TRBV29-1 with TRBJ2-5, with a weak D call TRBD2 (6 bases). Deletions cut 2 bases from V and 0 bases from J, with 16 bases between. Germline CDR1 SQVTM, CDR2 ANQGSEA. The CDR3 is 16 amino acids. The full variable domain, completed using reference TRBV29-1 and TRBJ2-5, is SAVISQKPSRDICQRGTSLTIQCQVDSQVTMMFWYRQQPGQSLTLIATANQGSEATYESGFVIDKFPISRPNLTFSTLTVSNMSPEDSSIYLCSVEPRGTRDQETQYFGPGTRLLVL.

The chain couples TRBV19 to TRBJ1-5, with TRBD1 identical over 7 bases. V lost 7 bases and J lost 0; bases outside the gene matches: 15. Per germline, CDR1 LNHDA and CDR2 SQIVND (reference sequence). The CDR3 sequence is 18 residues long. The CDR3 DNA reads TGTGCCAGTACGCCCCCGGGACAGCCACTTAATAGCAATCAGCCCCAGCATTTT. Translating gives CASTPPGQPLNSNQPQHF.